This entry describes one T cell receptor beta chain. What it recognizes is unknown. J lost 0 bases, V lost 1 base, and 5 bases had no gene match. The CDR3 is 16 residues long. CDR1 SGHTS and CDR2 YDEGEE come from the germline V gene. This specimen comes from a study of cytomegalovirus exposure and HLA in healthy donors. Study overall: Genetic ancestry analysis placed around four fifths of the 300 to 500 donors that were genotyped in the Caucasian-associated cluster.

General study findings and limits: Cytomegalovirus-associated status was assigned to fewer than 200 TCR beta chains. High sensitivity and specificity were reportedly achieved when the classifier diagnosed cytomegalovirus status.

PCR employed 60 Vbeta and 13 Jbeta primers. Assay: immunoSEQ multiplex PCR; the TCRdb copy retains only in-frame clones and omits some. In the table there are under 150,000 clones, roughly 79% of which are singletons. The rearrangement joins TRBV5-8 to TRBJ2-7, with 9 bases matching TRBD1. Sequenced: PBMCs. The clonotype comes from a man aged 30-40 years in good health and CMV-seropositive. The CDR3 DNA reads as TGTGCCAGCAGCTTGATCGGGACAGGGAGCTCCTACGAGCAGTACTTC. Amino acid sequence: CASSLIGTGSSYEQYF.